Following are 18 T cell receptor beta chains from one sample sequenced in a study of shared clonotypes between healthy human individuals (dated by TCRdb to about 2020). The library was obtained by the immunoSEQ multiplex PCR assay. TCRdb mirrors the immuneACCESS table, restricted to in-frame sequences. Some clones are absent from its copies; in checked studies, under half trace to an unresolved V gene, and the reason for the others is unknown. This sample gives some 2.4 million clones in total; roughly 93% of them show up just once. More than 0.35% of the sample is taken by the ten largest. The sequenced sample consisted of naive CD4+ T cells from PBMCs. The label giving this sample's cell subset or site can be read as: CD45RA+ positively selected. These receptors all stem from a man aged 18 to 29 in good health. Some clones in this sample may be carry-over from other donors' samples.

To note about this clone: The sample has other DNA sequences that encode this CDR3 too. The rearrangement links TRBV15 to TRBJ2-3; D not resolved. Trimming cost V 0 bases and J 4 bases, with 8 bases left between them. Germline values: CDR1 LNHNV, CDR2 YYDKDF (reference sequence). This CDR3 comprises 14 residues. CDR3 sequence: CATSREAGSDTQYF. CDR3 DNA sequence: TGTGCCACCAGCAGAGAAGCCGGATCAGATACGCAGTATTTT.

The rearrangement joins TRBV27 to TRBJ2-1, with 7 bases matching TRBD2. The CDR3 is 15 residues long. Germline loops: CDR1 MNHEY, CDR2 SMNVEV (reference sequence). Unmatched junction bases numbered 12, after V lost 5 bases and J lost 8 bases. The CDR3 is CASSPNRLAIYEQFF. CDR3 coding DNA: TGTGCCAGCAGTCCGAACAGACTAGCTATCTATGAGCAGTTCTTC.

DNA for the CDR3: TGTGCCAGCAGTCTACGAGTCAGGTCCTCCTACGAGCAGTACTTC. It specifies CASSLRVRSSYEQYF. The chain has TRBV6-5 and TRBJ2-7, with unresolved D. Germline loops: CDR1 MNHEY, CDR2 SVGAGI. The length of the CDR3 is 15 residues. V lost 5 bases, J lost 0 bases, and 14 bases lay in between.

Of note for this clone: This same CDR3 is encoded by further DNA sequences in the sample. The CDR3 is CAWSRDRGLETQYF. CDR3 coding DNA: TGTGCCTGGAGTAGAGACAGGGGCTTGGAGACCCAGTACTTC. The chain uses TRBV30 and TRBJ2-5; 8 bases are a match to TRBD1. CDR1 and CDR2 (germline): GTSNPN, SVGIG (reference sequence). V lost 2 bases and J lost 5; bases outside the gene matches: 7. The CDR3 sequence is 14 residues long.

The chain links TRBV5-1 to TRBJ2-3; no definite D call. The CDR3 is made up of 17 amino acids. V gave up 0 bases and J gave up 0 bases, with 14 bases separating them. Germline-derived CDR1 and CDR2 are SGHRS and YFSETQ. DNA of the CDR3: TGCGCCAGCAGCTTGGGACCTGACTTATTTAGCACAGATACGCAGTATTTT. Amino acids: CASSLGPDLFSTDTQYF.

This clone was seen a few times. The chain recombines TRBV10-1 with TRBJ1-5; D not resolved. V lost 7 bases to trimming and J lost 1 base, with 5 bases between them. Germline CDR1 is WNHNN and CDR2 is SYGVQD (reference sequence). CDR3 length equals 12 residues. The CDR3 DNA sequence: TGCGCCAGCAATCAGAGCAATCAGCCCCAGCATTTT. Protein product: CASNQSNQPQHF.

V is TRBV9 and J is TRBJ2-1; possibly TRBD2 for D (6 bases). Per the germline V gene, CDR1 is SGDLS and CDR2 is YYNGEE. V lost 4 bases and J lost 4, with 18 bases in between. This CDR3 has 16 amino acids. This CDR3 reads CASSLDPTSSYNEQFF. The CDR3 region has the DNA TGTGCCAGCAGCCTAGACCCGACTAGTAGTTACAATGAGCAGTTCTTC.

This rearrangement joins TRBV7-4 to TRBJ1-5; D not resolved. The CDR3 consists of 13 residues. Trimming removed 1 base at V and 15 bases at J, with 16 bases between. The germline V gene has CDR1 SGHVT and CDR2 SQSDAQ. In DNA form, the CDR3 reads TGTGCCAGCAGCTTAGTTACGGCACCTGAAGCGCATTTT. It translates to CASSLVTAPEAHF.

The rearrangement joins TRBV4-1 to TRBJ1-6; maybe TRBD1 (6 bases). The germline gives CDR1 MGHRA, CDR2 YSYEKL. The V end lost 1 base, the J end lost 12 bases, and 16 bases lay between the germline ends. The CDR3 runs 15 residues. The CDR3 DNA reads TGCGCCAGCAGCCAAGGACAGGATCTTAGAGGACCCCTCCACTTT. It specifies CASSQGQDLRGPLHF.

The chain is built from TRBV18 and TRBJ2-7, with 7 bases lining up with TRBD1. Germline loops: CDR1 KGHSH, CDR2 LQKENI. V lost 8 bases to trimming and J lost 2 bases; unmatched junction nucleotides: 9. This CDR3 has 14 amino acids. Here the CDR3 DNA reads TGTGCCAGCAAAACAGGGGTGAGACCCTACGAGCAGTACTTC. Translation gives CASKTGVRPYEQYF.

This chain joins TRBV4-3 and TRBJ1-1; D is unresolved. There are 13 residues in the CDR3. V gave up 0 bases and J gave up 11 bases, with 13 bases separating them. Per germline, CDR1 LGHNA and CDR2 YSLEER. The CDR3 loop is CASSQDRRTRAFF. Here the CDR3 DNA reads TGCGCCAGCAGCCAAGATCGTCGGACTCGGGCTTTCTTT.

V usage is TRBV9 and J usage is TRBJ2-7, with D maybe TRBD2 (5 bases). This CDR3 is built from 14 residues. V dropped 3 bases and J dropped 2 bases, with 12 bases sitting between them. CDR1 is SGDLS and CDR2 is YYNGEE in the germline V gene. The CDR3 sequence: CASSAKGLPYEQYF. The DNA of the CDR3 is TGTGCCAGCAGCGCCAAAGGACTCCCCTACGAGCAGTACTTC.

This clone was detected only once. The V gene is TRBV5-1, the J gene TRBJ2-6; D not certain. V lost 0 bases, J lost 1 base, and 8 bases lay in between. The CDR3 is made up of 16 amino acids. The V gene's germline CDR1 is SGHRS and CDR2 YFSETQ. CDR3 loop: CASSLVAVSGANVLTF. CDR3 bases: TGCGCCAGCAGCTTGGTGGCGGTATCTGGGGCCAACGTCCTGACTTTC.

In DNA form, the CDR3 reads TGTGCCAGCAGCTTACACCCCTATTACGAGCAGTACTTC. Translation gives CASSLHPYYEQYF. J is TRBJ2-7 and V is TRBV11-2, with D unresolved. The CDR3 sequence is 13 residues long. V lost 2 bases and J 4 bases, leaving 9 bases between the germline ends. Germline V gene lookup returns CDR1 SGHAT and CDR2 FQNNGV.

The chain has TRBV5-1 and TRBJ1-2, with 10 bases aligning to TRBD1. The ends lost 5 bases at V and 2 bases at J; junction bases unmatched: 9. Germline lookup yields CDR1 SGHRS and CDR2 YFSETQ. The CDR3 runs 16 residues. CDR3 in DNA: TGCGCCAGCAGTCCTGGTGGGGACAGGGGAAACTATGGCTACACCTTC. It codes for CASSPGGDRGNYGYTF.

This chain joins TRBV5-4 and TRBJ2-5, with TRBD2 identical over 10 bases. CDR3 length equals 16 residues. V was clipped by 2 bases and J by 0 bases; unmatched bases: 4. Looked up from germline, CDR1 is SGHNT and CDR2 is YYREEE (reference sequence). Here the CDR3 reads CASSLASGRNQETQYF. CDR3 nucleotides: TGTGCCAGCAGCTTAGCTAGCGGGAGAAACCAAGAGACCCAGTACTTC.

The chain joins TRBV5-1 to TRBJ2-5; TRBD2 agrees at 10 bases. The J call may be mistaken, given a closer DNA end match to TRBJ2-7. The CDR3 spans 17 residues. Per the germline V gene, CDR1 is SGHRS and CDR2 is YFSETQ. The CDR3 loop reads CASSWGSSGRLTYEQYF. In nucleotides, the CDR3 is TGCGCCAGCAGCTGGGGTTCTAGCGGGAGATTAACCTACGAGCAGTACTTC.

Concerning this clone itself: The same CDR3 also results from other DNA sequences found in this sample. This rearrangement joins TRBV29-1 to TRBJ2-7; D perhaps matches TRBD1 (5 bases). Per the germline V gene, CDR1 is SQVTM and CDR2 is ANQGSEA. Trimming removed 2 bases at V and 4 bases at J, with 6 bases between. The CDR3 contains 11 residues. As DNA, the CDR3 is TGCAGCGTTGAACAGGGTTACGAGCAGTACTTC. Its translation: CSVEQGYEQYF.